This paragraph covers one T cell receptor beta chain sequence. This sample was taken from a study of blood T cell repertoires in COVID-19. Study information: Donors in the United States, Italy and Spain gave samples during acute or convalescent COVID-19.

Participants' reported clinical history set cohort assignment. Assay used: immunoSEQ multiplex PCR; TCRdb lists only in-frame clones, some missing. The profile covers a few hundred thousand clones, with 80% to 90% appearing a single time and 6.5% to 8.5% taken by the ten largest. The CDR3 is 13 residues long. Trimming left V 8 bases short and J 1 base short, with 12 bases between. Looked up from germline, CDR1 is SQVTM and CDR2 is ANQGSEA. This chain connects TRBV29-1 to TRBJ1-5, with unresolved D. The receptor was derived from a woman aged 60-75 years who had recovered from COVID-19. The sequencing sample was made of PBMCs or T cells enriched from blood (not recorded which). CDR3 protein: CSYSHGSNQPQHF. The CDR3 DNA sequence: TGCAGCTACTCTCACGGGAGCAATCAGCCCCAGCATTTT. The entire variable domain, with the rest obtained from reference TRBV29-1 and TRBJ1-5, is as follows: SAVISQKPSRDICQRGTSLTIQCQVDSQVTMMFWYRQQPGQSLTLIATANQGSEATYESGFVIDKFPISRPNLTFSTLTVSNMSPEDSSIYLCSYSHGSNQPQHFGDGTRLSIL.